A single count supports the clone carrying this T cell receptor beta chain. As yet, its antigen is unknown. This specimen comes from a study of T cell responses to AZD1222 COVID-19 vaccine. Findings of the study overall: Among spike-specific TCRs, nearly half reportedly target unmutated variant regions. Repertoires in all cases were sampled only once the peak T cell response had passed.

Per the germline V gene, CDR1 is SGHAT and CDR2 is FQNNGV. With 5 bases removed from V and 4 bases from J, the gap between germline ends came to 18 bases. The CDR3 has 15 residues. Using immunoSEQ multiplex PCR, the repertoire was profiled, and TCRdb retains in-frame clones only, with some absent. Here the sample spans about 150,000 clones, roughly 90% being singletons. This TCR derives from an adult who received the AZD1222 COVID-19 vaccine. This chain uses TRBV11-2 with TRBJ2-7, with D uncertain. The material was peripheral blood, obtained 28 days after the second AZD1222 dose. The CDR3, as DNA: TGTGCCAGCAGCCCCGACCGGTATTTTTCGTACGAGCAGTACTTC. Translated: CASSPDRYFSYEQYF. The whole variable domain, filled in from reference TRBV11-2 and TRBJ2-7, reads EAGVAQSPRYKIIEKRQSVAFWCNPISGHATLYWYQQILGQGPKLLIQFQNNGVVDDSQLPKDRFSAERLKGVDSTLKIQPAKLEDSAVYLCASSPDRYFSYEQYFGPGTRLTVT.